A selection of T cell receptor beta chains follows, all from one sample in a study of T-cell memory formation after mild COVID-19. MiXCR, run by TCRdb on the 5' RACE reads, gives a single entry per CDR3 protein. The sample shows about 55,000 distinct CDR3 sequences, over 7.5% of them seen only once. Sequenced material: PBMCs or a T cell subset sorted from them (not recorded which). Source of these receptors: a man younger than 30 who had mild COVID-19 (a few samples of this study predate the infection). Cell type and time point are not known. CDR3s include the opening cysteine and the closing phenylalanine or tryptophan. Each record gives: clone size, J gene, V gene, D gene, CDR3 protein, CDR3 DNA. The D gene is left open where the match is weak. Some rows have no size entry. The others give once, few or many, or a class for an expanded clone.

>.|TRBJ2-1|TRBV11-2|.
CASSLGRNGEQFF
TGTGCCAGCAGCTTAGGCCGTAACGGTGAGCAGTTCTTC
>.|TRBJ1-2|TRBV7-2|.
CASSIPTFGGGGAGYTF
TGTGCCAGCAGCATCCCTACTTTCGGAGGGGGGGGAGCTGGCTACACCTTC
>few|TRBJ2-3|TRBV18|TRBD1
CASSKGTGGADDTQYF
TGTGCCAGCTCTAAAGGGACAGGGGGCGCGGACGATACGCAGTATTTT
>.|TRBJ2-3|TRBV6-5|.
CASSYRQPDTDTQYF
TGTGCCAGCAGTTACAGACAGCCAGACACAGATACGCAGTATTTT
>few|TRBJ2-1|TRBV20-1|.
CSATPTGAPSYNEQFF
TGCAGTGCTACCCCTACGGGGGCCCCCTCCTACAATGAGCAGTTCTTC
>few|TRBJ2-1|TRBV15|.
CATSRDHGHLYNEQFF
TGTGCCACCAGCAGAGATCACGGGCACCTCTACAATGAGCAGTTCTTC
>many|TRBJ2-5|TRBV7-9|TRBD1
CASSLVSGGEETQYF
TGTGCCAGCAGCTTAGTTTCAGGGGGCGAGGAGACCCAGTACTTC
>.|TRBJ1-1|TRBV7-9|.
CASSFHPPTDGKTEAFF
TGTGCCAGCAGCTTCCACCCTCCGACAGACGGGAAGACTGAAGCTTTCTTT
>.|TRBJ2-3|TRBV4-1|TRBD2
CASSQEWTSGATDTQYF
TGCGCCAGCAGCCAGGAATGGACTAGCGGAGCCACAGATACGCAGTATTTT
>.|TRBJ2-3|TRBV4-3|.
CASSQDRYVPDTQYF
TGCGCCAGCAGCCAAGACCGTTACGTGCCAGATACGCAGTATTTT
>few|TRBJ2-2|TRBV24-1|TRBD1
CATSDPSMGQGGTGELFF
TGTGCCACCAGTGATCCCTCGATGGGACAGGGAGGCACCGGGGAGCTGTTTTTT
>.|TRBJ1-2|TRBV5-6|.
CASSPGGSGYTF
TGTGCCAGCAGCCCGGGGGGCAGTGGCTACACCTTC
>many|TRBJ1-1|TRBV12-3/TRBV12-4|.
CASRSRVYTEAFF
TGTGCCAGCAGATCCAGGGTATACACTGAAGCTTTCTTT
>many|TRBJ2-3|TRBV7-2|TRBD1
CASSSTAGTGWTDTQYF
TGTGCCAGCAGCTCGACCGCGGGGACAGGGTGGACAGATACGCAGTATTTT
>few|TRBJ1-1|TRBV3-1|.
CASSQMGGTEAFF
TGTGCCAGCAGCCAAATGGGAGGAACTGAAGCTTTCTTT
>.|TRBJ2-3|TRBV14|TRBD2
CASTPGGGSSQYF
TGTGCCAGCACCCCGGGAGGGGGATCGTCGCAGTATTTT
>few|TRBJ1-5|TRBV12-3/TRBV12-4|.
CASSFSWESSQPQHF
TGTGCCAGCAGTTTTTCATGGGAGAGTAGTCAGCCCCAGCATTTT
>few|TRBJ2-3|TRBV3-1|.
CASSQYAGSGLGNTDTQYF
TGTGCCAGCAGCCAATACGCGGGGTCGGGGTTGGGGAACACAGATACGCAGTATTTT
>few|TRBJ1-2|TRBV7-9|.
CASSSDETGYTF
TGTGCCAGCAGCTCAGACGAGACAGGCTACACCTTC
>few|TRBJ2-7|TRBV7-2|.
CASTFPPSYEQYF
TGTGCCAGCACCTTCCCCCCCTCCTACGAGCAGTACTTC
>few|TRBJ2-1|TRBV7-2|TRBD2
CASSLVAGNNEQFF
TGTGCCAGCAGCTTAGTAGCGGGGAACAATGAGCAGTTCTTC
>many|TRBJ2-7|TRBV5-1|TRBD1
CASSLVWDRTYEQYF
TGCGCCAGCAGCTTGGTTTGGGACAGGACCTACGAGCAGTACTTC
>.|TRBJ1-5|TRBV12-3/TRBV12-4|.
CASSSQGPQPQHF
TGTGCCAGCAGTTCTCAGGGGCCCCAGCCCCAGCATTTT
>few|TRBJ2-3|TRBV7-9|.
CASSSRQGTDTQYF
TGTGCCAGCAGCTCAAGACAGGGCACAGATACGCAGTATTTT
>many|TRBJ2-7|TRBV5-1|.
CASSLDVYEQYF
TGCGCCAGCAGCTTGGACGTCTACGAGCAGTACTTC
>few|TRBJ2-5|TRBV4-2|.
CASSQDSGHRTQETQYF
TGTGCCAGCAGCCAAGATTCGGGACACAGGACCCAAGAGACCCAGTACTTC
>.|TRBJ2-5|TRBV3-1|.
CASSRRGQETQYF
TGTGCCAGCAGCCGCCGGGGGCAAGAGACCCAGTACTTC
>.|TRBJ1-2|TRBV28|.
CASSVSGSGYTF
TGTGCCAGCAGTGTCTCAGGATCTGGCTACACCTTC
>.|TRBJ2-1|TRBV5-1|.
CASSLAVLGNNEQFF
TGCGCCAGCAGCTTGGCGGTGTTGGGGAACAATGAGCAGTTCTTC
>.|TRBJ1-6|TRBV7-2|.
CASSYRVTESNSPLHF
TGTGCCAGCAGCTACCGGGTGACCGAGAGCAATTCACCCCTCCACTTT
>.|TRBJ1-1|TRBV6-5|.
CASSVAGRGYTEAFF
TGTGCCAGCAGTGTAGCAGGTCGAGGATACACTGAAGCTTTCTTT
>.|TRBJ2-5|TRBV7-9|.
CASSFPVGETQYF
TGTGCCAGCAGCTTCCCCGTGGGAGAGACCCAGTACTTC
>few|TRBJ2-3|TRBV12-3/TRBV12-4|TRBD2
CVNERGPADTQYF
TGTGTCAACGAGCGGGGGCCAGCAGATACGCAGTATTTT
>.|TRBJ2-7|TRBV6-5|.
CASSSWTGSYEQYF
TGTGCCAGCAGTTCCTGGACGGGCTCCTACGAGCAGTACTTC
>many|TRBJ2-1|TRBV5-1|TRBD2
CASSLSAGGPHEQFF
TGCGCCAGCAGCTTGAGCGCGGGGGGGCCCCATGAGCAGTTCTTC
>.|TRBJ2-3|TRBV12-3/TRBV12-4|TRBD2
CASSPRERDTDTQYF
TGTGCCAGCAGCCCCCGCGAGCGGGACACAGATACGCAGTATTTT
>.|TRBJ2-3|TRBV20-1|.
CSASLTERDAYF
TGCAGTGCTTCCCTTACAGAGAGAGATGCGTATTTT
>.|TRBJ2-1|TRBV9|TRBD2
CASSVGAAGVYNEQFF
TGTGCCAGCAGCGTAGGGGCAGCGGGGGTCTACAATGAGCAGTTCTTC
>few|TRBJ1-2|TRBV7-9|.
CASSLAPGFKDGYTF
TGTGCCAGCAGCTTAGCGCCCGGCTTTAAGGATGGCTACACCTTC
>.|TRBJ2-7|TRBV20-1|TRBD2
CSASRGSRNEQYF
TGCAGTGCTTCCCGCGGGAGTAGGAACGAGCAGTACTTC
>few|TRBJ2-1|TRBV11-2|TRBD1
CASSEGQGVGNEQFF
TGTGCCAGCAGCGAAGGACAGGGGGTGGGGAATGAGCAGTTCTTC
>few|TRBJ2-5|TRBV12-3/TRBV12-4|.
CASSLGGAQETQYF
TGTGCCAGCAGTTTAGGGGGGGCCCAAGAGACCCAGTACTTC
>many|TRBJ2-3|TRBV15|TRBD2
CATSRGDSGGAFDTQYF
TGTGCCACCAGCAGAGGAGATAGCGGGGGGGCTTTCGATACGCAGTATTTT
>few|TRBJ2-2|TRBV5-1|.
CASLDQPGELFF
TGCGCCAGCCTGGACCAGCCCGGGGAGCTGTTTTTT